These 12 T cell receptor beta chains came from one sample sequenced in a study of T cells in tuberculosis (dated by TCRdb to between 2018 and 2020). Libraries came from the immunoSEQ multiplex PCR assay. The source is immuneACCESS, and TCRdb retained only in-frame sequences with V and J called. Part of the clones is not carried over; for the studies checked, unresolved V genes explain less than half of this, and the remainder is unexplained. The sample has about 43,000 clones on record, approximately 94% of them singletons. Of the sample, roughly 2% is held by the ten largest clones. Sample: PBMCs. These receptors were collected from a donor aged 10-29 years with latent tuberculosis or without tuberculosis infection. Some clones in this sample may be carry-over from other donors' samples.

The V and J genes are TRBV28 and TRBJ2-7; D is undetermined. The CDR3 is 13 residues long. The ends were cut back, 3 bases at V and 3 bases at J, with 9 bases in the middle. CDR1 is MDHEN, CDR2 SYDVKM, per germline. CDR3 DNA: TGTGCCAGCAGTTTCGATATGAGCTACGAGCAGTACTTC. This translates into CASSFDMSYEQYF.

The CDR3 DNA follows: TGCGCCAGCAGCTCTTCTAGCGGAGGGGGCTCCTACGAGCAGTACTTC. This translates into CASSSSSGGGSYEQYF. The chain carries TRBV5-1 and TRBJ2-7, with D perhaps TRBD2 (7 bases). Germline V CDR1 and CDR2: SGHRS, YFSETQ. This CDR3 spans 16 amino acids. Trimming cost V 3 bases and J 0 bases, with 16 bases left between them. The entire variable domain, with the rest obtained from reference TRBV5-1 and TRBJ2-7, is as follows: KAGVTQTPRYLIKTRGQQVTLSCSPISGHRSVSWYQQTPGQGLQFLFEYFSETQRNKGNFPGRFSGRQFSNSRSEMNVSTLELGDSALYLCASSSSSGGGSYEQYFGPGTRLTVT.

Here the CDR3 reads CASRPTDRGRGNTIYF. CDR3 DNA sequence: TGTGCCAGCAGGCCCACTGACAGGGGGCGCGGAAACACCATATATTTT. The gene calls are TRBV28 and TRBJ1-3, with 10 bases lining up with TRBD1. The J segment lost 4 bases and the V segment lost 6 bases, leaving 9 bases of the junction unmatched. This CDR3 has 16 amino acids. CDR1 is MDHEN and CDR2 is SYDVKM in the germline V gene.

The chain carries TRBV9 and TRBJ2-1; no clear D gene. CDR3 length equals 13 residues. The germline gives CDR1 SGDLS, CDR2 YYNGEE. Trimming pared 2 bases from V and 6 bases from J, leaving 9 bases between. CDR3 sequence: CASSVGLRNEQFF. CDR3 DNA sequence: TGTGCCAGCAGCGTCGGTCTACGCAATGAGCAGTTCTTC.

This sequence joins TRBV28 and TRBJ2-7; 9 nucleotides line up with TRBD1. Germline CDR1 and CDR2: MDHEN and SYDVKM. After removal of 6 bases from V and 2 bases from J, the junction contained 8 bases not matched to a gene. The CDR3 sequence is 15 residues long. The CDR3 spells CASRSWTGDAYEQYF. In DNA form, the CDR3 reads TGTGCCAGCAGATCCTGGACAGGGGATGCCTACGAGCAGTACTTC.

The genes are TRBV6-5 and TRBJ1-1; D may be TRBD1 (5 bases). Trimming left V 2 bases short and J 4 bases short, with 14 bases between. Germline CDR1 MNHEY, CDR2 SVGAGI. The CDR3 length is 15 residues. Written as DNA, the CDR3 is TGTGCCAGCAGTTACCTCGGGGGAGTTAGCACTGAAGCTTTCTTT. It yields the protein CASSYLGGVSTEAFF.

CDR3 sequence: CASSVAAGGNAEAFF. DNA for the CDR3: TGTGCCAGCAGCGTAGCCGCAGGGGGTAACGCTGAAGCTTTCTTT. The chain uses TRBV9 and TRBJ1-1; 7 nucleotides align to TRBD1. Unmatched junction bases numbered 8, after V lost 0 bases and J lost 6 bases. The CDR3 loop spans 15 amino acids. The V gene's germline CDR1 is SGDLS and CDR2 YYNGEE.

The gene calls are TRBV9 and TRBJ1-3; a possible D gene is TRBD1 (6 bases). From germline, CDR1 is SGDLS and CDR2 YYNGEE. This CDR3 contains 16 residues. V lost 3 bases to trimming and J lost 0 bases, with 13 bases between them. The CDR3 sequence: CASSASGAYSGNTIYF. CDR3 sequence (DNA): TGTGCCAGCAGCGCATCAGGGGCTTACTCTGGAAACACCATATATTTT.

The chain recombines TRBV27 with TRBJ1-1; no clear D. CDR1 and CDR2 (germline): MNHEY, SMNVEV (reference sequence). This CDR3 contains 14 residues. Trimming took off 2 bases at V and 0 bases at J, with 7 bases between the two ends. The CDR3 DNA follows: TGTGCCAGCAGTTTAAACGGTATGAACACTGAAGCTTTCTTT. Translated, it gives CASSLNGMNTEAFF.

The rearrangement uses TRBV4-3 and TRBJ2-1; perhaps TRBD2 as D (5 bases). Deletions cut 0 bases from V and 1 base from J, with 10 bases between. This CDR3 spans 16 amino acids. Germline V gene data show CDR1 as LGHNA and CDR2 as YSLEER. The CDR3 is CASSQDSRGSYNEQFF. In DNA, the CDR3 is TGCGCCAGCAGCCAAGACTCACGGGGATCCTACAATGAGCAGTTCTTC.

The chain recombines TRBV28 with TRBJ2-1; the match to TRBD1 covers 11 bases. Per the germline V gene, CDR1 is MDHEN and CDR2 is SYDVKM. The CDR3 extends over 15 amino acids. The trim removed 3 bases at V and 7 bases at J, leaving 5 bases unmatched. The DNA of the CDR3 is TGTGCCAGCAGTTTCCCGGGACAGGGGGGGAATGAGCAGTTCTTC. This sequence encodes CASSFPGQGGNEQFF.

Regarding this clone: This likely comes from a read error, as the CDR3 has no conserved phenylalanine or tryptophan at its end. Because the CDR3's place on the DNA is in doubt, the DNA is left out and the CDR3 is given as listed by TCRdb. This chain connects TRBV16 to TRBJ1-2; TRBD1 reflects the table's D call only, with no check against the DNA. Germline loops: CDR1 KGHSY, CDR2 FQNENV. The length of the CDR3 is 12 amino acids, counting both ends. CDR3 sequence: CASSPNGEQQGV.